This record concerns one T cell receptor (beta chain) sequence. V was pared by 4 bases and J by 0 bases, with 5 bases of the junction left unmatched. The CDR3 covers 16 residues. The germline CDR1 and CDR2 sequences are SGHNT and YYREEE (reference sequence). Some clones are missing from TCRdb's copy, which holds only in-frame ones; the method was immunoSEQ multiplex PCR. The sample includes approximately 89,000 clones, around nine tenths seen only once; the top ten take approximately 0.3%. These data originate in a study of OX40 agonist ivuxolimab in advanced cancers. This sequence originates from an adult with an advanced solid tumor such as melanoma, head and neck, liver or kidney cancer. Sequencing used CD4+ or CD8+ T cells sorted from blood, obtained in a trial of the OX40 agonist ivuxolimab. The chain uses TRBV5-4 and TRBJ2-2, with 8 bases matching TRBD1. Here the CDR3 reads CASSPPDRANTGELFF. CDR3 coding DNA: TGTGCCAGCAGCCCACCGGACAGGGCGAACACCGGGGAGCTGTTTTTT.